These 32 T cell receptor beta chains originate from one sample sequenced in a study of T-cell reconstitution after alpha-beta-depleted transplantation in children. Unique molecular identifiers were built into the TCRbeta library. In TCRdb, the PCR reads were re-called with MiXCR into one record per CDR3 protein. This table has around 960,000 distinct CDR3 sequences, roughly 29% appearing once. Sequencing used PBMCs, mostly from graft donor cells, obtained 360 days after TCRalphabeta/CD19-depleted stem cell transplant. The receptor source for this set is a boy under three years old who had a stem cell transplant for SCID, so the T cells may come from the graft donor.

The sample holds a few counts of this clonotype. The V and J genes are TRBV12-3 or TRBV12-4 and TRBJ1-4, with D possibly TRBD1 on 6 matching bases. Trimming took 8 bases from V and 8 from J, leaving 18 bases between them. The CDR3 is 14 residues long. The CDR3 region has the DNA TGTGCCAGCGCTGGGTGGGGGCGCGGGGAAAAACTGTTTTTT. This translates into CASAGWGRGEKLFF.

Only one count was recorded for this clonotype. The chain couples TRBV6-1 to TRBJ2-5, with a tentative D call TRBD2 (5 bases). The germline V and J ends were trimmed by 7 bases and 0 bases, with 24 bases remaining between them. CDR1 and CDR2 (germline): MNHNS, SASEGT. The CDR3 sequence is 18 residues long. CDR3 in amino acids: CASIPGDGVLGYQETQYF. Here the CDR3 DNA reads TGTGCCAGCATCCCAGGTGACGGGGTACTGGGGTACCAAGAGACCCAGTACTTC.

The chain carries TRBV30 and TRBJ2-1; 8 bases map to TRBD2. This CDR3 has 14 residues. Losses at the gene ends were 0 bases for V and 8 bases for J; bases not matched to a gene: 6. CDR1 and CDR2 from the germline V gene are GTSNPN and SVGIG (reference sequence). In DNA form, the CDR3 reads TGTGCCTGGAGTGTCGGCCTAGCGGGCCATGAGCAGTTCTTC. Translated: CAWSVGLAGHEQFF.

Many counts were recorded for this clonotype. The rearrangement joins TRBV15 to TRBJ2-2; 9 bases are a match to TRBD2. Germline V gives CDR1 LNHNV, CDR2 YYDKDF (reference sequence). V shed 5 bases, J shed 4 bases, and the junction held 11 bases outside the gene matches. The CDR3 covers 17 residues. The CDR3 loop is CATSGSGLAGITGELFF. DNA for the CDR3: TGTGCCACCAGCGGGTCGGGGCTAGCGGGGATCACCGGGGAGCTGTTTTTT.

This clonotype was found a few times. The CDR3 region is CASSPRTGATEAFF. The CDR3 nucleotides read TGTGCCAGCAGTCCCCGGACAGGGGCAACTGAAGCTTTCTTT. The chain couples TRBV12-3 or TRBV12-4 to TRBJ1-1, with TRBD1 matching 9 bases. V lost 5 bases, J lost 5 bases, and 6 bases stayed unmatched. The CDR3 has 14 residues.

There are a few counts of this clonotype. V is TRBV6-5 and J is TRBJ1-3; D not certain. The CDR3 spans 15 residues. The V end was cut by 0 bases, the J end by 8 bases, with 14 bases between. In germline, CDR1 is MNHEY, CDR2 SVGAGI. The CDR3 here is CASSYSSVLRDTIYF. In DNA form, the CDR3 reads TGTGCCAGCAGTTACTCTTCGGTCCTGCGGGACACCATATATTTT.

This clonotype was seen a handful of times. The chain recombines TRBV5-1 with TRBJ1-1; 9 nucleotides agree with TRBD1. The CDR3 sequence is 15 residues long. Looked up from germline, CDR1 is SGHRS and CDR2 is YFSETQ. J lost 7 bases, V lost 4 bases, and 11 bases had no gene match. The CDR3 is CASSLRTGVSIEAFF. DNA for the CDR3: TGCGCCAGCAGCCTTCGGACAGGGGTTAGCATTGAAGCTTTCTTT.

The V gene is TRBV27, the J gene TRBJ2-7, with D possibly matching TRBD1 (5 bases). Germline assignment: CDR1 MNHEY and CDR2 SMNVEV (reference sequence). V lost 5 bases to trimming and J lost 2 bases, with 19 bases between them. CDR3 length: 16 residues. This CDR3 is CASSDDRGRDPYEQYF. CDR3 sequence (DNA): TGTGCCAGCAGTGACGATAGGGGCAGGGATCCCTACGAGCAGTACTTC.

The table lists this clonotype with a few counts. The gene calls are TRBV5-1 and TRBJ2-7; D is ambiguous. Germline CDR1 SGHRS, CDR2 YFSETQ. The V end was cut by 0 bases, the J end by 0 bases, with 10 bases between. The CDR3 length is 15 residues. Written as DNA, the CDR3 is TGCGCCAGCAGCTTGGGCGATGGGGTCTCCTACGAGCAGTACTTC. Protein: CASSLGDGVSYEQYF. Using reference TRBV5-1 and TRBJ2-7 for the parts outside the CDR3, the full variable domain is KAGVTQTPRYLIKTRGQQVTLSCSPISGHRSVSWYQQTPGQGLQFLFEYFSETQRNKGNFPGRFSGRQFSNSRSEMNVSTLELGDSALYLCASSLGDGVSYEQYFGPGTRLTVT.

As concerns this clonotype: A read error may explain this, as a much larger clone is one base away. Without the conserved terminal phenylalanine or tryptophan, this CDR3 likely stems from a read error. This chain links TRBV29-1 with TRBJ1-4; D ambiguous. Germline CDR1 reads SQVTM; CDR2 reads ANQGSEA. The V end lost 7 bases, the J end lost 6 bases, and 15 bases lay between the germline ends. The CDR3 contains 13 residues. CDR3 sequence (DNA): TGCAGCGCCGTGGTCATAAACGATGAAAAACTGTTTTAT. Translation gives CSAVVINDEKLFY.

The chain employs TRBV2 and TRBJ2-7, with a weak D call TRBD2 (5 bases). Germline assignment: CDR1 SNHLY and CDR2 FYNNEI. V lost 6 bases and J lost 8, with 23 bases in between. The CDR3 contains 15 residues. CDR3 in amino acids: CASSGATGRGGQQYF. CDR3 in DNA: TGTGCCAGCAGCGGCGCGACGGGTCGCGGCGGGCAGCAGTACTTC.

The chain combines TRBV19 with TRBJ2-3; D is tentatively TRBD1 or TRBD2 (5 bases each). The CDR3 extends over 15 amino acids. CDR1 LNHDA and CDR2 SQIVND come from the germline V gene (reference sequence). The V end was cut by 5 bases, the J end by 1 base, with 13 bases between. The CDR3 DNA is TGTGCCAGTAGTGTCGGGACGGTGGGCACAGATACGCAGTATTTT. Encoded protein: CASSVGTVGTDTQYF.

V and J are TRBV6-5 and TRBJ1-1, with D possibly matching TRBD1 (5 bases). CDR1 and CDR2 (germline): MNHEY, SVGAGI. The CDR3 totals 14 residues. The V gene lost 0 bases and the J gene lost 4 bases, with 9 bases spanning the gap. The CDR3 bases are TGTGCCAGCAGTTACTCGTGGGGGAGCACTGAAGCTTTCTTT. It yields the protein CASSYSWGSTEAFF.

This clonotype was picked up a small number of times. The chain couples TRBV18 to TRBJ2-1, with D hard to call. This CDR3 region has 17 residues. V lost 4 bases and J 1 base, leaving 17 bases between the germline ends. Germline assignment: CDR1 KGHSH and CDR2 LQKENI. The CDR3 DNA reads TGTGCCAGCTCACGGTACGGAAGGGCTTGGTCCTACAATGAGCAGTTCTTC. Translated: CASSRYGRAWSYNEQFF.

There are a few counts of this clonotype. DNA of the CDR3: TGTGCCAGCAGCTTACTTCGGCCGGGTAATGAGCAGTTCTTC. This translates into CASSLLRPGNEQFF. The J gene is TRBJ2-1, the V gene TRBV11-2; D unclear. Trimming took 2 bases from V and 7 from J, leaving 12 bases between them. The germline V gene encodes CDR1 SGHAT and CDR2 FQNNGV. The CDR3 has 14 amino acids.

This clonotype has just a few counts. The chain employs TRBV5-1 and TRBJ2-7, with 8 bases matching TRBD2. This CDR3 is 12 amino acids long. From germline, CDR1 is SGHRS and CDR2 YFSETQ. The CDR3 DNA reads TGCGCACCGAACCGGGGGGGGACGGAGCAGTACTTC. It encodes CAPNRGGTEQYF.

Remarks on this clonotype: At one boundary the junction diverges from the germline segment, which might be a read error. The chain carries TRBV5-1 and TRBJ1-1, with D hard to call. CDR1 is SGHRS, CDR2 YFSETQ, per germline. The CDR3 spans 14 residues. CDR3 sequence: CACSLNVMNTEAFF. Here the CDR3 DNA reads TGCGCCTGCAGCTTGAACGTAATGAACACTGAAGCTTTCTTT.

About this clonotype: A junction boundary mismatches the germline segment, possibly from a read error. The rearrangement joins TRBV7-6 to TRBJ2-1; 8 bases match TRBD2. This CDR3 contains 15 residues. CDR1 and CDR2 (germline): SGHVS, FNYEAQ. The chain's CDR3 is CASSKGLGGRDEQFF. CDR3 in DNA: TGTGCGAGCAGCAAGGGACTAGGCGGGCGCGATGAGCAGTTCTTC.

This clonotype has just one count. The DNA for the CDR3 is TGTGCCACCAGCAGGGACGGGACGCCCCGGGAGACCCAGTACTTC. Translating gives CATSRDGTPRETQYF. The J gene is TRBJ2-5, the V gene TRBV15; the D call may be TRBD1 or TRBD2 (5 bases each). Germline V gene lookup returns CDR1 LNHNV and CDR2 YYDKDF (reference sequence). The CDR3 is made up of 15 amino acids. V was pared by 3 bases and J by 5 bases, with 16 bases between.

This chain links TRBV2 with TRBJ1-1; perhaps TRBD1 as D (5 bases). V lost 8 bases and J 4 bases, leaving 17 bases between the germline ends. The CDR3 runs to 14 residues. Germline values: CDR1 SNHLY, CDR2 FYNNEI. As DNA, the CDR3 is TGTGCCAGCGTGAGGGCGACAGCGTCCACTGAAGCTTTCTTT. Its translation is CASVRATASTEAFF.

CDR3 coding DNA: TGTGCCAGCAGTCCGAGCTATGGTGGTGGGTCCGAGCAGTACTTC. Its translation is CASSPSYGGGSEQYF. The V call is TRBV12-3 or TRBV12-4, the J call TRBJ2-7; D is uncertain. The V and J ends lost 5 bases and 6 bases respectively, with 20 bases between them. The CDR3 runs 15 residues.

V is TRBV20-1 and J is TRBJ1-2, with 8 positions matching TRBD1. V gave up 1 base and J gave up 4 bases; unmatched junction bases: 8. This CDR3 comprises 15 residues. Germline loops: CDR1 DFQATT, CDR2 SNEGSKA (reference sequence). DNA of the CDR3: TGCAGTGCTAGAGCATTCATGACAGGGGCCTATGGCTACACCTTC. Translated, it gives CSARAFMTGAYGYTF.

The chain recombines TRBV5-1 with TRBJ2-7, with D possibly being TRBD2 (5 bases). Germline CDR1 SGHRS, CDR2 YFSETQ. This CDR3 contains 13 residues. V lost 0 bases and J lost 7, with 11 bases in between. CDR3 nucleotide sequence: TGCGCCAGCAGCTTGGACGGGGTCGGGGAGCAGTACTTC. Its translation is CASSLDGVGEQYF.

This clonotype was counted between two and nine times. The V gene is TRBV12-3 or TRBV12-4, the J gene TRBJ2-7; TRBD1 or TRBD2 may be the D gene (6 bases each). The CDR3 runs 15 residues. V dropped 3 bases and J dropped 6 bases, with 18 bases sitting between them. The CDR3 region has the DNA TGTGCCAGCAGTTTCAGAGCGGGTGACAGGTCCGAGCAGTACTTC. Amino acid sequence: CASSFRAGDRSEQYF.

This clonotype was counted between two and nine times. The chain links TRBV20-1 to TRBJ1-1; D remains unclear. This CDR3 is built from 14 residues. Germline V gives CDR1 DFQATT, CDR2 SNEGSKA (reference sequence). Trimming shortened V by 0 bases and J by 1 base, and 9 bases separated the two germline ends. CDR3 sequence reads: CSARERPTNTEAFF. The CDR3 nucleotides are TGCAGTGCTAGAGAAAGGCCTACGAACACTGAAGCTTTCTTT.

Many counts were recorded for this clonotype. The V call is TRBV12-3 or TRBV12-4, the J call TRBJ1-1; D not resolved. The CDR3 has 13 residues. The V end lost 2 bases, the J end lost 4 bases, and 8 bases lay between the germline ends. The CDR3 nucleotides are TGTGCCAGCAGTTTAATCGGCGGCACTGAAGCTTTCTTT. Protein sequence: CASSLIGGTEAFF.

This clonotype has more than one count but fewer than ten. This chain uses TRBV5-1 with TRBJ2-1; D is unresolved. The CDR3 is 15 residues long. In germline, CDR1 is SGHRS, CDR2 YFSETQ. With 0 bases removed from V and 4 bases from J, the gap between germline ends came to 11 bases. CDR3: CASSLGRRLYNEQFF. The CDR3 DNA reads TGCGCCAGCAGCTTGGGACGGAGACTTTACAATGAGCAGTTCTTC.

The chain uses TRBV6-1 and TRBJ2-3, with D possibly matching TRBD2 (6 bases). CDR3 length: 14 amino acids. The V gene lost 7 bases and the J gene lost 2 bases, with 13 bases spanning the gap. Germline values: CDR1 MNHNS, CDR2 SASEGT. CDR3 sequence reads: CASTRGTFTDTQYF. The CDR3, as DNA: TGTGCCAGCACCCGCGGGACGTTCACAGATACGCAGTATTTT.

This clonotype appeared a few times. The rearrangement links TRBV12-3 or TRBV12-4 to TRBJ2-2, with unresolved D. The CDR3 covers 15 residues. Trimming left V 3 bases short and J 0 bases short, with 8 bases between. The CDR3 bases are TGTGCCAGCAGTTTCGCCGCTACGAACACCGGGGAGCTGTTTTTT. Its protein product is CASSFAATNTGELFF.

This clonotype was seen only a few times. This rearrangement joins TRBV4-3 to TRBJ2-1; possibly TRBD1 or TRBD2 for D (5 bases each). Germline CDR1 LGHNA, CDR2 YSLEER. Trimming removed 1 base at V and 5 bases at J, with 15 bases between. The CDR3 has 16 amino acids. Written as DNA, the CDR3 is TGCGCCAGCAGCCAAGTGAGGGGTCCTGGGGACAATGAGCAGTTCTTC. Its protein product is CASSQVRGPGDNEQFF.

In nucleotides, the CDR3 is TGTGCCAGCAGTAAAAGGACTAGCGGGGGCCTAAGGTACGAGCAGTACTTC. It codes for CASSKRTSGGLRYEQYF. The chain links TRBV12-3 or TRBV12-4 to TRBJ2-7, with 13 bases aligning to TRBD2. CDR3 size: 17 residues. The V segment lost 5 bases and the J segment 4 bases; nucleotides outside the gene matches: 11.

This clonotype was detected once. The rearrangement joins TRBV24-1 to TRBJ2-2, with D possibly called TRBD1 or TRBD2 (5 bases each). Trimming pared 4 bases from V and 6 bases from J, leaving 14 bases between. Germline CDR1 KGHDR, CDR2 SFDVKD. The CDR3 has 15 residues. For the CDR3, the DNA is TGTGCCACCAGTGACTCCAGAGGGGTTTCCGGGGAGCTGTTTTTT. It is translated as CATSDSRGVSGELFF.